These 15 T cell receptor beta chains came from one sample sequenced in a study of blood T cell repertoires in COVID-19 (dated by TCRdb to about 2020). The method was the immunoSEQ multiplex PCR assay. Sourced from immuneACCESS, this table was stored by TCRdb with only in-frame sequences that have V and J called. A share of the clones is absent; for the studies checked, an unresolved V gene accounts for under half, and the remainder has no known explanation. The sample table lists some 180,000 clones, approximately 80% of them with a count of one. The ten largest clones take up approximately 7% of the sample. Sequencing was performed on peripheral blood. Receptor source: a human donor in a cohort sampled during active COVID-19.

The rearrangement links TRBV2 to TRBJ2-5, with a possible D match to TRBD2 (5 bases). The CDR3 sequence is 15 residues long. Germline CDR1 and CDR2: SNHLY and FYNNEI. The V and J ends lost 6 bases and 7 bases respectively, with 21 bases between them. CDR3 loop: CASRQSGSLFGTQYF. In nucleotides, the CDR3 is TGTGCCAGCAGACAAAGCGGATCCTTATTTGGGACCCAGTACTTC. Looking up the rest from reference TRBV2 and TRBJ2-5 gives the full variable domain: EPEVTQTPSHQVTQMGQEVILRCVPISNHLYFYWYRQILGQKVEFLVSFYNNEISEKSEIFDDQFSVERPDGSNFTLKIRSTKLEDSAMYFCASRQSGSLFGTQYFGPGTRLLVL.

The chain combines TRBV6-5 with TRBJ1-2, with D possibly TRBD1 on 6 matching bases. This CDR3 is 14 amino acids long. From germline, CDR1 is MNHEY and CDR2 SVGAGI. V lost 7 bases, J lost 1 base, and 13 bases lay in between. The CDR3 reads CASIGGRGNYGYTF. The CDR3 nucleotides are TGTGCCAGCATTGGGGGCCGCGGTAACTATGGCTACACCTTC.

The V call is TRBV5-1, the J call TRBJ2-5; a weak D match, TRBD1 (5 bases). Per germline, CDR1 SGHRS and CDR2 YFSETQ. Trimming left V 1 base short and J 5 bases short, with 18 bases between. This CDR3 is built from 16 residues. This CDR3 reads CASSLYRQGMGETQYF. CDR3 DNA sequence: TGCGCCAGCAGCTTGTATCGCCAGGGTATGGGGGAGACCCAGTACTTC.

V usage is TRBV2 and J usage is TRBJ1-1; TRBD1 might be the D (6 bases). The V gene lost 9 bases and the J gene lost 3 bases, with 20 bases spanning the gap. The CDR3 extends over 15 amino acids. Germline V CDR1 and CDR2: SNHLY, FYNNEI. The CDR3 nucleotides are TGTGCCAGTCTGATGCCACAGGGAGTTCACACTGAAGCTTTCTTT. Translated, it gives CASLMPQGVHTEAFF. The full variable domain, its missing parts supplied by reference TRBV2 and TRBJ1-1, is EPEVTQTPSHQVTQMGQEVILRCVPISNHLYFYWYRQILGQKVEFLVSFYNNEISEKSEIFDDQFSVERPDGSNFTLKIRSTKLEDSAMYFCASLMPQGVHTEAFFGQGTRLTVV.

The V and J genes are TRBV20-1 and TRBJ1-1, with D uncertain. Germline assignment: CDR1 DFQATT and CDR2 SNEGSKA (reference sequence). The V and J ends lost 6 bases and 2 bases respectively, with 7 bases between them. The CDR3 is 11 residues long. CDR3 DNA sequence: TGCAGTGCAGTACTTAACACTGAAGCTTTCTTT. It codes for CSAVLNTEAFF.

This chain uses TRBV15 with TRBJ1-4; D unresolved. This CDR3 has 12 residues. Germline V gives CDR1 LNHNV, CDR2 YYDKDF (reference sequence). The V end was cut by 8 bases, the J end by 8 bases, with 12 bases between. The CDR3 spells CATADGREKLFF. DNA for the CDR3: TGTGCCACCGCGGACGGGAGGGAAAAACTGTTTTTT.

The gene calls are TRBV3-1 (or the pseudogene TRBV3-2) and TRBJ2-5; the D gene is possibly TRBD2 (7 bases). Trimming removed 0 bases at V and 5 bases at J, with 13 bases between. Germline CDR1 and CDR2: LGHDT and YNNKEL (reference sequence). This CDR3 region has 15 residues. In DNA form, the CDR3 reads TGTGCCAGCAGCCAAGATTCGGGGGGCGGGGAGACCCAGTACTTC. Translating gives CASSQDSGGGETQYF.

This clone turned up a few times. The chain has TRBV19 and TRBJ1-3; D gene uncertain. The V end was cut by 5 bases, the J end by 2 bases, with 13 bases between. There are 15 residues in the CDR3. Germline loops: CDR1 LNHDA, CDR2 SQIVND (reference sequence). Here the CDR3 reads CASSQSRETGNTIYF. As DNA, the CDR3 is TGTGCCAGTAGTCAGTCTAGAGAGACTGGAAACACCATATATTTT.

The chain uses TRBV20-1 and TRBJ2-3; TRBD2 matches 8 bases. Germline V gene lookup returns CDR1 DFQATT and CDR2 SNEGSKA (reference sequence). The CDR3 is made up of 15 amino acids. V shed 3 bases and J 1 base; nucleotides not matched to a gene: 6. In DNA, the CDR3 is TGCAGTGCTAGTATTAGCGGGGTGGGCACAGATACGCAGTATTTT. This encodes CSASISGVGTDTQYF.

The J gene is TRBJ2-7, the V gene TRBV12-3 or TRBV12-4; D unclear. The CDR3 is 13 amino acids. Trimming stripped 1 base from V and 2 bases from J, with 6 bases between. The CDR3 DNA reads as TGTGCCAGCAGTTTAGGGGCAGCCTACGAGCAGTACTTC. It is translated as CASSLGAAYEQYF.

This clone was detected only once. The chain recombines TRBV5-1 with TRBJ2-5; TRBD2 is a possible D gene (6 bases). Trimming took 7 bases from V and 2 from J, leaving 18 bases between them. CDR1 is SGHRS, CDR2 YFSETQ, per germline. The CDR3 sequence is 15 residues long. This CDR3 is CASPQVVSGQETQYF. The CDR3 bases are TGCGCCAGCCCTCAGGTGGTTAGCGGACAAGAGACCCAGTACTTC.

The chain combines TRBV28 with TRBJ2-7, with 11 bases identical to TRBD2. The CDR3 has 15 amino acids. The V gene's germline CDR1 is MDHEN and CDR2 SYDVKM. The V and J ends lost 6 bases and 0 bases, in that order; junction bases with no gene match: 4. As DNA, the CDR3 is TGTGCCAGCAGGCCGACTAGCGGGGACTCCTACGAGCAGTACTTC. It is translated as CASRPTSGDSYEQYF.

The chain is built from TRBV2 and TRBJ2-5; possible D gene TRBD1, 6 bases. The V gene lost 7 bases and the J gene lost 2 bases, with 11 bases spanning the gap. The CDR3 has 13 residues. Germline CDR1 reads SNHLY; CDR2 reads FYNNEI. CDR3 sequence (DNA): TGTGCCAGCACAATACAGGGACAAGAGACCCAGTACTTC. It specifies CASTIQGQETQYF.

V is TRBV2 and J is TRBJ1-4; tentative D call: TRBD1 (6 bases). Trimming cost V 4 bases and J 8 bases, with 23 bases left between them. The CDR3 runs 17 residues. CDR1 is SNHLY, CDR2 FYNNEI, per germline. CDR3 sequence reads: CASSVPFQQGRREKLFF. CDR3 bases: TGTGCCAGCAGTGTCCCATTCCAACAGGGTAGGAGAGAAAAACTGTTTTTT.

J is TRBJ2-2 and V is TRBV7-8, with TRBD2 as a possible D gene (6 bases). CDR3 length: 15 amino acids. V shed 5 bases and J shed 4 bases, with 14 bases lying between them. CDR1 and CDR2 from the germline V gene are SGHVS and FQNEAQ. In nucleotides, the CDR3 is TGTGCCAGCAGCCTAAGACTAGTTCTCACCGGGGAGCTGTTTTTT. Translation: CASSLRLVLTGELFF.